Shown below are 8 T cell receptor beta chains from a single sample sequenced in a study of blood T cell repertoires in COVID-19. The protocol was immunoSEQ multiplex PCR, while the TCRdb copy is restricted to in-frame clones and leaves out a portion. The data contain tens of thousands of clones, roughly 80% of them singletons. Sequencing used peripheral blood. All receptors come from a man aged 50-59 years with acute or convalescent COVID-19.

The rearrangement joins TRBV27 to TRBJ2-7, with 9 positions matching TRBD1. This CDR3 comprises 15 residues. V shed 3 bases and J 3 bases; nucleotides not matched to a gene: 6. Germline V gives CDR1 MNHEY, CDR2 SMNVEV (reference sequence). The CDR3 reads CASSFFSGQGYEQYF. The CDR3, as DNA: TGTGCCAGCAGTTTTTTTTCGGGACAGGGCTACGAGCAGTACTTC.

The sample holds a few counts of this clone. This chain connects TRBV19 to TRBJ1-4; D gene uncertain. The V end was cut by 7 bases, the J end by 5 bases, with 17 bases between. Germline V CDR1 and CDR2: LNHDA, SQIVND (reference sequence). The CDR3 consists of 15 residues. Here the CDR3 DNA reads TGTGCCAGTACTCAATCAGACTCCCTGAATGAAAAACTGTTTTTT. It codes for CASTQSDSLNEKLFF.

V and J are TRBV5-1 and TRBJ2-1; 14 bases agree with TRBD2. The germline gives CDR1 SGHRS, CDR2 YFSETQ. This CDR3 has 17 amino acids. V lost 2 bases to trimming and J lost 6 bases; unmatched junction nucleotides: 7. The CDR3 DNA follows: TGCGCCAGCAGCTTTGGGACTAGCGGGAGAGGGTTCAATGAGCAGTTCTTC. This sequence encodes CASSFGTSGRGFNEQFF.

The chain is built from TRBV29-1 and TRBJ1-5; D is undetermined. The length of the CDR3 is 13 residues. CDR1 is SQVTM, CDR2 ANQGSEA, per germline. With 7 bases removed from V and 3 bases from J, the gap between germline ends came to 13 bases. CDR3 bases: TGCAGCGCTTGGACGGGATCCAATCAGCCCCAGCATTTT. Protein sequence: CSAWTGSNQPQHF.

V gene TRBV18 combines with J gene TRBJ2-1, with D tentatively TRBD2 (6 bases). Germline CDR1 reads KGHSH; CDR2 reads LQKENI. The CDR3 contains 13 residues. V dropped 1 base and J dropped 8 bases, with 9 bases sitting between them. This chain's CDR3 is CASSPRLVDEQFF. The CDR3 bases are TGTGCCAGCTCACCACGACTAGTTGATGAGCAGTTCTTC.

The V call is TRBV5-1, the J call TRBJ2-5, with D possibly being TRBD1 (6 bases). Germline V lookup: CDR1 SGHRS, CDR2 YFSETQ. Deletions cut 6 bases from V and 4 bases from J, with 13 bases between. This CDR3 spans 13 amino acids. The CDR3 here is CASIRRGGETQYF. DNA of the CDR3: TGCGCCAGCATCCGGCGAGGGGGAGAGACCCAGTACTTC.

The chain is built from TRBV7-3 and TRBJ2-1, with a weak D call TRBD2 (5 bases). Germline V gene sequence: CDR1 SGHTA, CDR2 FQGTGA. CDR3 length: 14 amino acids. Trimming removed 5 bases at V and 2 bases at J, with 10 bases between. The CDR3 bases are TGTGCCAGCAGCGTGGGAGCGGCCTACAATGAGCAGTTCTTC. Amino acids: CASSVGAAYNEQFF.

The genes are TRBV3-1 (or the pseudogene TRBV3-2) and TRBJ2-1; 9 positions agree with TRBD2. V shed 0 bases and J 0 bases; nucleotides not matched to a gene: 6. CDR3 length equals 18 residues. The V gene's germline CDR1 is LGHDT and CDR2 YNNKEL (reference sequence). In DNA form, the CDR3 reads TGTGCCAGCAGCCAAGATAGGGCGGGGGGGAGCTCCTACAATGAGCAGTTCTTC. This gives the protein CASSQDRAGGSSYNEQFF.